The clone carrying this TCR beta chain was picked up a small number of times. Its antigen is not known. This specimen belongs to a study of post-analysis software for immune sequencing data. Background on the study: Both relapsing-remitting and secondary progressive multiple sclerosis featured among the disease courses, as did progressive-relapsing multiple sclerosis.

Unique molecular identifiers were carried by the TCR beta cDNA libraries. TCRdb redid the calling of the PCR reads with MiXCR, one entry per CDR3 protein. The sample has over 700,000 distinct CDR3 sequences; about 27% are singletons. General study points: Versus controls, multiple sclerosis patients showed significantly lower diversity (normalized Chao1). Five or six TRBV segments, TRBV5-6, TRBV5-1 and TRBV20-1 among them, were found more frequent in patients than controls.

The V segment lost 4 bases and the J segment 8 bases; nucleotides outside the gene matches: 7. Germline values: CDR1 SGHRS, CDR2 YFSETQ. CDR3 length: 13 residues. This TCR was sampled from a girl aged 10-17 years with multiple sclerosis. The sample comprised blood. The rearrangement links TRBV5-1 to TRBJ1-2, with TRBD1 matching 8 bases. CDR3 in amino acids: CASSPGQGKGYTF. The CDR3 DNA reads TGCGCCAGCAGCCCCGGACAGGGTAAAGGCTACACCTTC.